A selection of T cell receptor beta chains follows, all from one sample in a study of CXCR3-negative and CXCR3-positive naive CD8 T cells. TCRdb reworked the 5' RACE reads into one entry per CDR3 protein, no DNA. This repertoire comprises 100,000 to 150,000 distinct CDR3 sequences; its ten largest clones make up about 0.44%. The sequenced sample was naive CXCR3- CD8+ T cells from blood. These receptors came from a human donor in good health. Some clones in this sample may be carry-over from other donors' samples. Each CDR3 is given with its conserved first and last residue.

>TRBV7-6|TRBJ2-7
CASSLGTGGAYEQYF
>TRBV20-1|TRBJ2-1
CSAPRGQGSSYNEQFF
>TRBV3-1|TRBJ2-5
CASSRGLAETQYF
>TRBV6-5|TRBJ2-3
CASSLLAGLGDTQYF
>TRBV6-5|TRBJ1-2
CASSPGGAYGYTF
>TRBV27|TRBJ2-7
CASSSGYQPYEQYF
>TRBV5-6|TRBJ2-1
CASSRTPSSYNERFF
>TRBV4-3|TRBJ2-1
CASSQAQTPSYNEQFF
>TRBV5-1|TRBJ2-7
CASSPGGQGSYEQYF
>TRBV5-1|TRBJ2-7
CASSLVSSGSVGYEQYF
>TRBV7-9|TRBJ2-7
CASSIESGVPAGEQYF
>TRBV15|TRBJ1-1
CATSRDRPGRTEAFF
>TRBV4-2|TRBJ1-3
CASSPNPDSSGNTIYF
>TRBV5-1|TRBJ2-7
CASSLGPTPTYEQYF
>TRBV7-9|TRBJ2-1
CASSLVAAGVRGPYNEQFF
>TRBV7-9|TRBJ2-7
CASSFGRGPYEQYF
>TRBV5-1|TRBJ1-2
CASSLEQGAIKNGYTF
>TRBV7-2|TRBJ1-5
CASSPRINQPQHF
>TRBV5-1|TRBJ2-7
CASSPDRGYEQYF
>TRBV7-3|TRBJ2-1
CASRSSGSGEQFF
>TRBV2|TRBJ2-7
CASTEGLAGGPYSYEQYF
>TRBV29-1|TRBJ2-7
CSVKLANSYEQYF